Presented here are 4 T cell receptor beta chains from one specimen sequenced in a study of CD8+CD57+ T cells in acquired aplastic anemia (dated by TCRdb to 2017 to 2018). Sequencing instrument: Illumina HiSeq 2000. TCR beta VDJ combination and CDR3 sequence profiling used genomic DNA as the template. TCRdb itself trimmed the public reads at Q25 with fastp, ran MiXCR and retained productive beta chains. A single entry per CDR3 protein holds the most common genes and DNA from its merged rows. The sample table contains 250,000 to 350,000 distinct CDR3 sequences; only one count was recorded for 45% to 70% of them. The ten biggest clones cover roughly 8% of the sample. The sequenced material came from sorted CD4+, CD8+, or CD8+CD57+ T cells (not recorded which) from PBMCs. The receptors shown here come from a human donor with severe aplastic anemia or a healthy control (not recorded which).

The rearrangement joins TRBV20-1 to TRBJ1-1, with a possible D match to TRBD1 (5 bases). This CDR3 has 12 residues. Looked up from germline, CDR1 is DFQATT and CDR2 is SNEGSKA (reference sequence). For the CDR3, the DNA is TGCAGCACCGACAGTATGAACACTGAAGCTTTCTTT. As protein: CSTDSMNTEAFF.

The sample holds one count of this clonotype. The chain recombines TRBV6-5 with TRBJ2-5; D remains ambiguous. The V end lost 6 bases, the J end lost 2 bases, and 10 bases lay between the germline ends. Germline V gene data show CDR1 as MNHEY and CDR2 as SVGAGI. This CDR3 has 13 residues. This chain's CDR3 is CASRAALQETQYF. CDR3 coding DNA: TGTGCCAGCAGAGCAGCTCTTCAAGAGACCCAGTACTTC.

This clonotype came up once. The chain has TRBV11-2 and TRBJ2-3; 8 bases are a match to TRBD1. CDR1 and CDR2 from the germline V gene are SGHAT and FQNNGV. V trimming: 7 bases; J trimming: 7 bases; junction bases outside the gene matches: 7. The CDR3 is 13 amino acids. CDR3 loop: CASIGQGVHTQYF. DNA for the CDR3: TGTGCCAGCATAGGACAGGGCGTACATACGCAGTATTTT.

In regard to this clonotype: This sequence may be a read error, since a much larger clone differs from it by one base. The chain combines TRBV3-1 with TRBJ1-2; the D gene is possibly TRBD1 (6 bases). V was clipped by 5 bases and J by 0 bases, with 10 bases between them. Germline lookup yields CDR1 LGHDT and CDR2 YNNKEL (reference sequence). This CDR3 spans 14 amino acids. DNA for the CDR3: TGTGCCAGCAGCTTCGACAGGACTAACTATGGCTACACCTTC. As protein: CASSFDRTNYGYTF.